This TCR beta chain was sequenced during a study of T cell clones after liver transplantation. Turning to the study itself: Samples came from ITN030ST, which attempted immunosuppression withdrawal within 2 years of liver transplantation. Tolerance: complete withdrawal held at least one year, liver enzymes staying within twice normal. Study observations and caveats: Conclusions were preliminary, with small, heterogeneous patient groups.

A word on this clone: The antigen is undetermined.

Profiled with immunoSEQ multiplex PCR; TCRdb holds only in-frame clones, not every one. The sample records fewer than 110,000 clones, under 90% being singletons. Thawed unstimulated PBMCs were FACS-sorted by CD3, CD4 and CD8 into two populations. The V gene lost 5 bases and the J gene lost 0 bases, with 13 bases spanning the gap. The CDR3 runs to 15 residues. The V gene's germline CDR1 is LNHDA and CDR2 SQIVND (reference sequence). Sequenced here: CD4+ T cells from blood, sampled 45 to 50 months after liver transplant. This clonotype was sampled from a human patient who received a liver transplant. The graft donor may be the source of some T cells. The chain employs TRBV19 and TRBJ1-1; D not certain. The CDR3 nucleotides are TGTGCCAGTAGTCTGAGTAAAAGGGTGAACACTGAAGCTTTCTTT. This encodes CASSLSKRVNTEAFF.